This T cell receptor beta chain was observed in a study of T cell repertoires in aging, cancer and after chemotherapy. Background on the study: Glioblastoma patients receiving temozolomide-based therapy gave paired samples before and after chemotherapy. Roughly 8.8 million TCR reads made up the full dataset.

Study results and limitations: Median generation probability rose over the chemotherapy interval in each cancer cohort, suggesting rebound thymic output.

Multiplex touch-down PCR with TRB-A/B primers amplified rearranged V-D-J TRB sequences. TCRdb processed the multiplex PCR reads anew with MiXCR; each CDR3 protein has one entry. The table includes approximately 1,200 distinct CDR3 sequences, around 30% detected once. The germline V gene encodes CDR1 GTSNPN and CDR2 SVGIG (reference sequence). This CDR3 is built from 17 residues. V lost 0 bases, J lost 7 bases, and 13 bases stayed unmatched. Peripheral blood genomic DNA, not sorted cells or RNA, was the template. The table lists this clonotype with a few counts. What it binds is not known. This TCR came from a human donor with a solid tumor. The donor label of this sample is uncertain. Source material: blood. The rearrangement joins TRBV30 to TRBJ2-1; TRBD2 matches at 9 bases. CDR3 in amino acids: CAWSVPHGSGSGNEQFF. The CDR3 DNA sequence: TGTGCCTGGAGTGTACCCCATGGTAGCGGGAGTGGAAATGAGCAGTTCTTC.